The next 7 T cell receptor beta chains were all read from a single sample in a study of blood T cell repertoires in COVID-19. TCRdb's copy holds only in-frame clones and misses some; the assay was immunoSEQ multiplex PCR. The sample carries 70,000 or so clones, around 77% recorded once. The sequencing sample was made of peripheral blood. The receptors shown here come from a man aged 55 to 70 with acute or convalescent COVID-19.

This chain joins TRBV18 and TRBJ2-2; maybe TRBD2 (5 bases). Trimming removed 4 bases from V and 1 base from J, with 22 bases in between. Per the germline V gene, CDR1 is KGHSH and CDR2 is LQKENI. The CDR3 sequence is 19 residues long. The CDR3 sequence is CASSRIKTLGLMNTGELFF. The CDR3 DNA reads as TGTGCCAGCTCACGAATCAAAACCTTAGGACTTATGAACACCGGGGAGCTGTTTTTT.

The gene calls are TRBV14 and TRBJ1-1; D gene ambiguous. V was pared by 0 bases and J by 10 bases, with 9 bases between. CDR1 and CDR2 (germline): SGHDN, FVKESK. The CDR3 sequence is 12 residues long. For the CDR3, the DNA is TGTGCCAGCAGCCAAGAGCCAGAGGGAGCTTTCTTT. Protein: CASSQEPEGAFF. The full variable domain, completed using reference TRBV14 and TRBJ1-1, is EAGVTQFPSHSVIEKGQTVTLRCDPISGHDNLYWYRRVMGKEIKFLLHFVKESKQDESGMPNNRFLAERTGGTYSTLKVQPAELEDSGVYFCASSQEPEGAFFGQGTRLTVV.

This clone was seen a handful of times. The sample carries other DNA sequences with the same CDR3. The V call is TRBV5-6, the J call TRBJ2-5; 9 nucleotides agree with TRBD2. V lost 0 bases and J lost 5; bases outside the gene matches: 8. Germline V gene sequence: CDR1 SGHDT, CDR2 YYEEEE. The CDR3 is 16 residues long. This CDR3 reads CASSLVSAGGQETQYF. Written as DNA, the CDR3 is TGTGCCAGCAGCTTGGTGAGCGCGGGGGGGCAGGAGACCCAGTACTTC.

This clone has just a few counts. The chain employs TRBV5-8 and TRBJ1-5; D is unclear. The V gene's germline CDR1 is SGHTS and CDR2 YDEGEE. The CDR3 totals 15 residues. The ends were cut back, 2 bases at V and 0 bases at J, with 9 bases in the middle. The CDR3 sequence is CASSFYVYSNQPQHF. In DNA, the CDR3 is TGTGCCAGCAGCTTTTATGTCTATAGCAATCAGCCCCAGCATTTT.

In its sample, this clone was seen a few times. V is TRBV30 and J is TRBJ1-5; tentatively, D is TRBD1 (5 bases). The CDR3 contains 17 residues. Germline V gene sequence: CDR1 GTSNPN, CDR2 SVGIG (reference sequence). The ends were cut back, 1 base at V and 6 bases at J, with 22 bases in the middle. CDR3: CAWSASSTVSIGQPQHF. For the CDR3, the DNA is TGTGCCTGGAGTGCTTCTTCGACAGTCTCCATAGGTCAGCCCCAGCATTTT.

This rearrangement joins TRBV10-3 to TRBJ2-1; 12 bases align to TRBD2. V lost 4 bases and J lost 7; bases outside the gene matches: 2. From germline, CDR1 is ENHRY and CDR2 SYGVKD. CDR3 length equals 14 residues. This CDR3 is CAISASGGANEQFF. The CDR3, as DNA: TGTGCCATCAGTGCTAGCGGGGGGGCGAATGAGCAGTTCTTC.

J is TRBJ1-1 and V is TRBV5-1; D is ambiguous. This CDR3 has 12 amino acids. Looked up from germline, CDR1 is SGHRS and CDR2 is YFSETQ. V was cut by 4 bases and J by 1 base, with 5 bases left in between. This CDR3 reads CASSAGNTEAFF. CDR3 sequence (DNA): TGCGCCAGCAGCGCAGGGAACACTGAAGCTTTCTTT.